This T cell receptor beta chain originates from a study of T-cell reconstitution after alpha-beta-depleted transplantation in children. In germline, CDR1 is SEHNR, CDR2 FQNEAQ (reference sequence). The CDR3 has 15 amino acids. Trimming removed 5 bases from V and 2 bases from J; junction bases left unmatched: 7. Unique molecular identifiers were used in preparing the TCRbeta library. One entry per CDR3 protein, called by TCRdb with MiXCR from the PCR reads. The sample shows fewer than 120,000 distinct CDR3 sequences, 10% of them seen only once. This clonotype came up many times. The sample was PBMCs from the stem cell graft donor, taken from the stem cell graft. The rearrangement joins TRBV7-9 to TRBJ1-1; 8 bases map to TRBD1. This clonotype originated in a human donor who donated a stem cell graft to a child with acute lymphoblastic leukemia. CDR3 residues: CASSLSQGDNTEAFF. The CDR3 nucleotides read TGTGCCAGCAGCCTCTCACAGGGGGACAACACTGAAGCTTTCTTT. Full variable domain (outside the CDR3, taken from reference TRBV7-9 and TRBJ1-1): DTGVSQNPRHKITKRGQNVTFRCDPISEHNRLYWYRQTLGQGPEFLTYFQNEAQLEKSRLLSDRFSAERPKGSFSTLEIQRTEQGDSAMYLCASSLSQGDNTEAFFGQGTRLTVV.